A single sample is the source of the 21 T cell receptor beta chains below, sequenced in a study of blood T cell repertoires in COVID-19. Assay: immunoSEQ multiplex PCR; the TCRdb copy retains only in-frame clones and omits some. Of approximately 160,000 clones listed, approximately 84% are singletons. Sequences were obtained from PBMCs or T cells enriched from blood (not recorded which). The receptor source for this set is a woman in her fifties or sixties who had recovered from COVID-19.

The chain joins TRBV25-1 to TRBJ1-5; maybe TRBD1 (5 bases). The germline V gene encodes CDR1 MGHDK and CDR2 SYGVNS. This CDR3 has 16 amino acids. V was pared by 5 bases and J by 0 bases, with 14 bases between. CDR3 sequence reads: CASSWLDGHSNQPQHF. The CDR3 DNA is TGTGCCAGCAGTTGGCTAGACGGACATAGCAATCAGCCCCAGCATTTT.

The CDR3 spells CASSLGQNYGYTF. CDR3 DNA sequence: TGCGCCAGCAGCCTCGGACAGAACTATGGCTACACCTTC. The V call is TRBV5-1, the J call TRBJ1-2; possibly TRBD1 for D (6 bases). V shed 4 bases and J shed 2 bases, with 9 bases lying between them. Germline values: CDR1 SGHRS, CDR2 YFSETQ. The CDR3 is made up of 13 amino acids.

The rearrangement links TRBV18 to TRBJ1-2; D perhaps matches TRBD1 (6 bases). This CDR3 comprises 15 residues. Trimming cost V 0 bases and J 4 bases, with 12 bases left between them. Germline V gene sequence: CDR1 KGHSH, CDR2 LQKENI. The chain's CDR3 is CASSPPTGPLYGYTF. The CDR3 DNA follows: TGTGCCAGCTCACCACCCACAGGGCCGCTCTATGGCTACACCTTC.

The chain employs TRBV28 and TRBJ2-7; 10 bases map to TRBD2. V lost 6 bases and J lost 5; bases outside the gene matches: 10. Germline CDR1 and CDR2: MDHEN and SYDVKM. CDR3 length equals 15 residues. This CDR3 is CASSAPGLARNEQYF. The CDR3 coding sequence is TGTGCCAGCAGCGCTCCGGGACTAGCGAGAAACGAGCAGTACTTC.

The chain couples TRBV2 to TRBJ1-1; possibly TRBD1 for D (6 bases). The ends were cut back, 8 bases at V and 2 bases at J, with 18 bases in the middle. Germline lookup yields CDR1 SNHLY and CDR2 FYNNEI. The CDR3 extends over 15 amino acids. Here the CDR3 reads CASEKQGNLNTEAFF. The CDR3 region has the DNA TGTGCCAGCGAGAAACAGGGAAATTTAAACACTGAAGCTTTCTTT. The full variable domain, in which reference TRBV2 and TRBJ1-1 provide the parts outside the CDR3, is EPEVTQTPSHQVTQMGQEVILRCVPISNHLYFYWYRQILGQKVEFLVSFYNNEISEKSEIFDDQFSVERPDGSNFTLKIRSTKLEDSAMYFCASEKQGNLNTEAFFGQGTRLTVV.

The rearrangement uses TRBV10-1 and TRBJ2-3, with 13 nucleotides matching TRBD2. CDR3 size: 13 residues. Germline assignment: CDR1 WNHNN and CDR2 SYGVQD (reference sequence). With 8 bases clipped from V and 6 bases from J, the junction kept 2 bases outside the gene matches. CDR3 sequence (DNA): TGCGCCAGCGGACTAGCGGGAGAGGATACGCAGTATTTT. It translates to CASGLAGEDTQYF.

The J gene is TRBJ1-2, the V gene TRBV12-3 or TRBV12-4; D is undetermined. V was shortened by 7 bases and J by 7 bases, with 13 bases between the two germline ends. This CDR3 region has 12 residues. CDR3 loop: CASTGIAAGYTF. The CDR3 coding sequence is TGTGCCAGCACTGGGATAGCGGCTGGCTACACCTTC.

This clone was detected a few times. The V gene is TRBV30, the J gene TRBJ1-5; tentative D call: TRBD1 (6 bases). CDR1 and CDR2 (germline): GTSNPN, SVGIG (reference sequence). V was pared by 1 base and J by 2 bases, with 6 bases between. The CDR3 has 13 amino acids. CDR3 nucleotide sequence: TGTGCCTGGAGTGGACAGGGCAATCAGCCCCAGCATTTT. This codes for CAWSGQGNQPQHF.

This sequence joins TRBV19 and TRBJ1-3; D not resolved. Germline CDR1 and CDR2: LNHDA and SQIVND (reference sequence). This CDR3 has 16 amino acids. V gave up 5 bases and J gave up 4 bases, with 18 bases separating them. CDR3 DNA sequence: TGTGCCAGTAGTGTCACGAGGGCCGAGTCCGGAAACACCATATATTTT. Translating gives CASSVTRAESGNTIYF.

The genes are TRBV6-5 and TRBJ1-1; D may be TRBD1 (6 bases). The CDR3 covers 13 residues. Trimming removed 2 bases from V and 12 bases from J, with 16 bases in between. CDR1 MNHEY and CDR2 SVGAGI come from the germline V gene. The CDR3: CASSYTPTGSPFF. CDR3 in DNA: TGTGCCAGCAGTTACACACCTACAGGGAGCCCTTTCTTT.

This chain connects TRBV7-2 to TRBJ2-3; 10 nucleotides match TRBD2. Trimming at V came to 2 bases and at J to 5 bases, leaving 4 bases not matched to a gene. The CDR3 length is 15 residues. The germline gives CDR1 SGHTA, CDR2 FQGNSA. The CDR3 DNA reads TGTGCCAGCAGCTTAAGCGGGAGGGCCGTAGATACGCAGTATTTT. The encoded protein is CASSLSGRAVDTQYF. The full variable domain, in which reference TRBV7-2 and TRBJ2-3 provide the parts outside the CDR3, is GAGVSQSPSNKVTEKGKDVELRCDPISGHTALYWYRQSLGQGLEFLIYFQGNSAPDKSGLPSDRFSAERTGGSVSTLTIQRTQQEDSAVYLCASSLSGRAVDTQYFGPGTRLTVL.

This chain uses TRBV5-1 with TRBJ2-5; D not certain. V was shortened by 0 bases and J by 0 bases, with 3 bases between the two germline ends. In germline, CDR1 is SGHRS, CDR2 YFSETQ. The CDR3 spans 13 residues. The CDR3 nucleotides are TGCGCCAGCAGCTTGGGTAACCAAGAGACCCAGTACTTC. Amino acids: CASSLGNQETQYF.

The chain is built from TRBV7-9 and TRBJ2-1; TRBD2 matches 13 bases. This CDR3 is built from 16 residues. Looked up from germline, CDR1 is SEHNR and CDR2 is FQNEAQ (reference sequence). V was pared by 5 bases and J by 8 bases, with 9 bases of the junction left unmatched. CDR3 nucleotides: TGTGCCAGCAGCACCGGGACTAGCGGGGAGGTAGATGAGCAGTTCTTC. It codes for CASSTGTSGEVDEQFF.

The rearrangement links TRBV9 to TRBJ2-3, with TRBD2 identical over 9 bases. The V and J ends lost 0 bases and 4 bases, in that order; junction bases with no gene match: 3. Germline loops: CDR1 SGDLS, CDR2 YYNGEE. This CDR3 has 15 amino acids. The CDR3 loop reads CASSVGRLAADTQYF. CDR3 coding DNA: TGTGCCAGCAGCGTAGGTCGACTAGCGGCAGATACGCAGTATTTT.

The chain has TRBV7-2 and TRBJ2-5; D possibly corresponds to TRBD2 (5 bases). CDR1 and CDR2 from the germline V gene are SGHTA and FQGNSA. V was pared by 1 base and J by 2 bases, with 8 bases between. The CDR3 covers 14 residues. In DNA, the CDR3 is TGTGCCAGCAGCTTAGGTCCGGGACAAGAGACCCAGTACTTC. Translating it yields CASSLGPGQETQYF. The complete variable domain, with remaining parts taken from reference TRBV7-2 and TRBJ2-5, reads GAGVSQSPSNKVTEKGKDVELRCDPISGHTALYWYRQSLGQGLEFLIYFQGNSAPDKSGLPSDRFSAERTGGSVSTLTIQRTQQEDSAVYLCASSLGPGQETQYFGPGTRLLVL.

This rearrangement joins TRBV5-4 to TRBJ1-5, with 9 positions matching TRBD1. The CDR3 contains 18 residues. The V and J ends lost 4 bases and 3 bases, in that order; junction bases with no gene match: 14. Germline V gene data show CDR1 as SGHNT and CDR2 as YYREEE (reference sequence). The CDR3 DNA follows: TGTGCCAGCAGCCTCCTGACAGGGGGACAGGGATTCAATCAGCCCCAGCATTTT. Translated, it gives CASSLLTGGQGFNQPQHF.

The CDR3 protein is CASAQGPNQPQHF. CDR3 nucleotide sequence: TGCGCCAGCGCACAGGGCCCCAATCAGCCCCAGCATTTT. The V gene is TRBV5-1, the J gene TRBJ1-5; possible D gene TRBD1, 6 bases. This CDR3 has 13 residues. Between the trimmed V and J ends, which lost 7 bases and 3 bases, there was a span of 11 bases. Germline values: CDR1 SGHRS, CDR2 YFSETQ.

V is TRBV27 and J is TRBJ2-1, with 15 bases identical to TRBD2. V lost 2 bases to trimming and J lost 4 bases; unmatched junction nucleotides: 18. The CDR3 runs to 22 residues. The germline V gene encodes CDR1 MNHEY and CDR2 SMNVEV (reference sequence). This CDR3 is CASSLIAGEGLAGGILYNEQFF. CDR3 in DNA: TGTGCCAGCAGTTTAATAGCGGGGGAAGGACTAGCGGGAGGGATTTTATACAATGAGCAGTTCTTC.

The chain recombines TRBV7-8 with TRBJ2-1; D remains unclear. The ends were cut back, 5 bases at V and 3 bases at J, with 14 bases in the middle. The CDR3 length is 15 residues. Looked up from germline, CDR1 is SGHVS and CDR2 is FQNEAQ. CDR3: CASSPRLSDYNEQFF. Written as DNA, the CDR3 is TGTGCCAGCAGCCCACGACTCTCAGACTACAATGAGCAGTTCTTC. The full variable domain, in which reference TRBV7-8 and TRBJ2-1 provide the parts outside the CDR3, is GAGVSQSPRYKVAKRGQDVALRCDPISGHVSLFWYQQALGQGPEFLTYFQNEAQLDKSGLPSDRFFAERPEGSVSTLKIQRTQQEDSAVYLCASSPRLSDYNEQFFGPGTRLTVL.

V gene TRBV20-1 combines with J gene TRBJ2-1; D unresolved. The germline gives CDR1 DFQATT, CDR2 SNEGSKA (reference sequence). The ends were cut back, 3 bases at V and 0 bases at J, with 9 bases in the middle. CDR3 length: 14 amino acids. The CDR3 DNA is TGCAGTGCTAGTGTACCAGGCTCCTACAATGAGCAGTTCTTC. Its translation: CSASVPGSYNEQFF.

This clone has a single count. This rearrangement joins TRBV10-3 to TRBJ2-3; 10 bases are a match to TRBD2. The CDR3 spans 17 residues. Per the germline V gene, CDR1 is ENHRY and CDR2 is SYGVKD. After removal of 3 bases from V and 4 bases from J, the junction contained 10 bases not matched to a gene. In nucleotides, the CDR3 is TGTGCCATCAGTGAAACAACCGGGACTAGCGCCCCAGATACGCAGTATTTT. This gives the protein CAISETTGTSAPDTQYF.